This T cell receptor (beta chain) stems from a study of OX40 agonist ivuxolimab in advanced cancers. V lost 7 bases and J lost 2; bases outside the gene matches: 5. The CDR3 spans 14 residues. Per the germline V gene, CDR1 is LGHNT and CDR2 is FRNRAP. Data came from immunoSEQ multiplex PCR; TCRdb stores just in-frame clones and leaves some out. Found here are about 63,000 clones, about 89% of them singletons; the top ten hold 0.7% to 0.95%. Details on this clone: Its specificity is unknown.

Study results and limitations: Those patients achieving a partial response at 0.1-3.0 mg/kg showed among the lowest clonal expansion. CD4+ and CD8+ blood T cells expanded clonally by week 6 at 0.1 to 3.0 mg/kg.

The gene calls are TRBV12-5 and TRBJ2-3; TRBD2 agrees at 8 bases. The TCR originated in an adult with an advanced solid tumor such as melanoma, head and neck, liver or kidney cancer. Sequences were derived from CD4+ or CD8+ T cells sorted from blood, sampled in a trial of the OX40 agonist ivuxolimab. The CDR3 DNA is TGTGCTAGTGATTTAGCGGGATACACAGATACGCAGTATTTT. Residues: CASDLAGYTDTQYF.